Sequencing of this T cell receptor (beta chain) was carried out in a study of blood T cells in healthy people across ages. The study's findings and limits: Per-million-T-cell TCR beta diversity fell roughly linearly with age. There was no known CMV status for donors, so expanded clonotype changes were possibly confounded. Both naive CD4+ cell counts and diversity were greater in long-lived donors than in aged donors.

The CDR3 is 16 amino acids. CDR1 and CDR2 (germline): MDHEN, SYDVKM. V was pared by 6 bases and J by 5 bases, with 20 bases between. About this clonotype: The antigen is unknown.

PCR was performed a second time for roughly 6 to 12 cycles using a sample-barcoded 5' primer and a J-beta primer mix. The study obtained at least 3 million CDR3-containing paired-end reads from every sample. From the 5' RACE reads, TCRdb called clonotypes with MiXCR, one entry per CDR3 protein. The table has approximately 1,700,000 distinct CDR3 sequences, around 42% seen once. The V and J genes are TRBV28 and TRBJ1-5, with D possibly matching TRBD1 (5 bases). This clonotype was obtained from a human donor in good health. Sequencing was done on a sample of blood. The CDR3 nucleotides are TGTGCCAGCAGCGGACACGGAGGGTGGGACGATCAGCCCCAGCATTTT. This translates into CASSGHGGWDDQPQHF.